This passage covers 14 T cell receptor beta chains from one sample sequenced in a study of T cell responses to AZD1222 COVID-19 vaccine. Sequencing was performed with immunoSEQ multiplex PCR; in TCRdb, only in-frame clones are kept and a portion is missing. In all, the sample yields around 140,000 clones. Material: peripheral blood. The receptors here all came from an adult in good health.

CDR3 sequence (DNA): TGTGCCAGCAGTATGCCGGGGGGGCCCCAGCATTTT. Translating gives CASSMPGGPQHF. The J gene is TRBJ1-5, the V gene TRBV27; possibly TRBD1 for D (5 bases). Trimming stripped 5 bases from V and 9 bases from J, with 11 bases between. The V gene's germline CDR1 is MNHEY and CDR2 SMNVEV (reference sequence). The CDR3 sequence is 12 residues long.

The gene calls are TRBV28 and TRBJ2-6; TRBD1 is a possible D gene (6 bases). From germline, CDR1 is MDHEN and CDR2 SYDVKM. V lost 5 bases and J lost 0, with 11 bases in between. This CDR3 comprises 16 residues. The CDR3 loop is CASSKTGSSGANVLTF. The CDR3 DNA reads TGTGCCAGCAGTAAGACAGGCAGCTCTGGGGCCAACGTCCTGACTTTC.

The CDR3: CASSQDFASYNEQFF. The CDR3 coding sequence is TGCGCCAGCAGCCAAGACTTTGCATCCTACAATGAGCAGTTCTTC. The V and J genes are TRBV4-1 and TRBJ2-1; D gene ambiguous. Germline V CDR1 and CDR2: MGHRA, YSYEKL. The CDR3 is 15 residues long. Deletions cut 0 bases from V and 1 base from J, with 7 bases between.

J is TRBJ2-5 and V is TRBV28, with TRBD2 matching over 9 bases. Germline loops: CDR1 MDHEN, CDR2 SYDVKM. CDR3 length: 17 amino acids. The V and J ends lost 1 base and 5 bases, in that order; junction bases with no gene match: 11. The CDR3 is CASSLLGGGASKETQYF. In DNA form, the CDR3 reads TGTGCCAGCAGTTTATTGGGCGGGGGGGCCTCGAAGGAGACCCAGTACTTC.

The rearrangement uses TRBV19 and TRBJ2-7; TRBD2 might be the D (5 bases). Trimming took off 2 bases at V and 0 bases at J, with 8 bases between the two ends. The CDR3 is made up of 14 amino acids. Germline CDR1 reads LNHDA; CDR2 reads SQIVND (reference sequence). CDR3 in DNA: TGTGCCAGTAGTATATCGGGGATCTCCTACGAGCAGTACTTC. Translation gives CASSISGISYEQYF.

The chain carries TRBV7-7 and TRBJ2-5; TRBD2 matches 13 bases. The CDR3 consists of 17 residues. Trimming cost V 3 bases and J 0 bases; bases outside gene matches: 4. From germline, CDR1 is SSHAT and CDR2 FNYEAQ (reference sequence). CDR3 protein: CASSLTSGGPYQETQYF. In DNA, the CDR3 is TGTGCCAGCAGCTTGACTAGCGGGGGGCCCTACCAAGAGACCCAGTACTTC.

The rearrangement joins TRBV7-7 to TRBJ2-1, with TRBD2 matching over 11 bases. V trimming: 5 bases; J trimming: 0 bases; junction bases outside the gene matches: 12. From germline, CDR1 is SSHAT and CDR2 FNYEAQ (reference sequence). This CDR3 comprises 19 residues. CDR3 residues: CASSPRPSGGSSSYNEQFF. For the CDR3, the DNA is TGTGCCAGCAGCCCCCGTCCTAGCGGGGGGTCGAGCTCCTACAATGAGCAGTTCTTC. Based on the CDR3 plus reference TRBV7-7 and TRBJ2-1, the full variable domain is GAGVSQSPRYKVTKRGQDVTLRCDPISSHATLYWYQQALGQGPEFLTYFNYEAQPDKSGLPSDRFSAERPEGSISTLTIQRTEQRDSAMYRCASSPRPSGGSSSYNEQFFGPGTRLTVL.

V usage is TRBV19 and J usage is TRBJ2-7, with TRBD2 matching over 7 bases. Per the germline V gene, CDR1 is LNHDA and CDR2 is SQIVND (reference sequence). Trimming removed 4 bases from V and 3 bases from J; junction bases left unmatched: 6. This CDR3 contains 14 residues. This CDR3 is CASSRDGDYYEQYF. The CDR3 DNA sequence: TGTGCCAGTAGTAGGGACGGGGACTACTACGAGCAGTACTTC. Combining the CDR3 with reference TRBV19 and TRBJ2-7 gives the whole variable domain DGGITQSPKYLFRKEGQNVTLSCEQNLNHDAMYWYRQDPGQGLRLIYYSQIVNDFQKGDIAEGYSVSREKKESFPLTVTSAQKNPTAFYLCASSRDGDYYEQYFGPGTRLTVT.

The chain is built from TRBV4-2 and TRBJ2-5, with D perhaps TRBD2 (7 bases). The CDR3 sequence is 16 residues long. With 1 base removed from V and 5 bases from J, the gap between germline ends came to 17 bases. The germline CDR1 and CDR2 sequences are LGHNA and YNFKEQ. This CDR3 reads CASSQGAGEGEETQYF. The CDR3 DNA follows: TGTGCCAGCAGCCAAGGAGCAGGGGAGGGCGAGGAGACCCAGTACTTC.

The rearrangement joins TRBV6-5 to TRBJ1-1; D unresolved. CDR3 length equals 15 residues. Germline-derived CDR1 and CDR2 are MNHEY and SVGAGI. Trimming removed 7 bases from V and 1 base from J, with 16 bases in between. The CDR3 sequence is CASIPRRAANTEAFF. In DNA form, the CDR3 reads TGTGCCAGCATTCCCAGGAGGGCCGCGAACACTGAAGCTTTCTTT.

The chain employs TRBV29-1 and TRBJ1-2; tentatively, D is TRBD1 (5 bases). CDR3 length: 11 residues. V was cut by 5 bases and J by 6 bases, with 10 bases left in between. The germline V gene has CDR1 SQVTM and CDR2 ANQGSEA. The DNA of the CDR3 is TGCAGCGTTTTCGGGACTGATGGCTACACCTTC. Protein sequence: CSVFGTDGYTF.

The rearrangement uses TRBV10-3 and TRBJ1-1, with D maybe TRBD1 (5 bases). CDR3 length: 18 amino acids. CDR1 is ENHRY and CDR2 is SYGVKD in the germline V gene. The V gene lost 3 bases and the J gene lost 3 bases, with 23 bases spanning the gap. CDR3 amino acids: CAISDVWRQGARDTEAFF. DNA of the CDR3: TGTGCCATCAGTGATGTCTGGCGGCAGGGAGCTAGGGACACTGAAGCTTTCTTT.

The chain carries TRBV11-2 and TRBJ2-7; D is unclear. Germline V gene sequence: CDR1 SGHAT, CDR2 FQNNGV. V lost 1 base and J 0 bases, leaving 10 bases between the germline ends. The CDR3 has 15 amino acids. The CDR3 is CASSLVGGSSYEQYF. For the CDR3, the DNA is TGTGCCAGCAGCTTAGTTGGCGGCAGCTCCTACGAGCAGTACTTC.

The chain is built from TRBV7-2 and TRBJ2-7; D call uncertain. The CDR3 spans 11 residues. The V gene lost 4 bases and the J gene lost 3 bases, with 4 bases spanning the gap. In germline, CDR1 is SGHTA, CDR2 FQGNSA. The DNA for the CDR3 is TGTGCCAGCAGCTCCGACTACGAGCAGTACTTC. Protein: CASSSDYEQYF.